A selection of T cell receptor beta chains follows, all from one sample in a study of identical twins. TCRdb ran MiXCR on the 5' RACE reads and lists one entry per CDR3 protein. The sample consists of approximately 350,000 distinct CDR3 sequences, 9% to 15% of them appearing once. These same data were also listed under a study on yellow fever vaccine responses in identical twins.

Sequencing was carried out using CD8+ T cells sorted from blood. The origin of the receptors is a woman aged 18-29 years in good health. CDR3s include the opening cysteine and the closing phenylalanine or tryptophan. Each record gives: clone size, V gene, D gene, J gene, CDR3 protein, CDR3 DNA. The D gene is left open where the match is weak. A row's size may be missing; if present it is once, few, many or a size class.

-,TRBV2,-,TRBJ2-6,CASSESGAVGANVLTF,TGTGCCAGCAGTGAGTCGGGGGCGGTGGGGGCCAACGTCCTGACTTTC
-,TRBV7-9,-,TRBJ2-3,CASSSPARDADTQYF,TGTGCCAGCAGCTCCCCAGCCAGGGACGCAGATACGCAGTATTTT
-,TRBV9,-,TRBJ2-2,CASKGGTGELFF,TGTGCCAGCAAGGGAGGCACCGGGGAGCTGTTTTTT
-,TRBV2,-,TRBJ1-2,CASQGRINYGYTF,TGTGCCAGCCAAGGACGGATAAACTATGGCTACACCTTC
few,TRBV20-1,-,TRBJ2-7,CSALRRDLVYEQYF,TGCAGTGCCCTACGCCGTGACCTAGTCTACGAGCAGTACTTC
few,TRBV9,-,TRBJ2-7,CASSVGSSSYEQYF,TGTGCCAGCAGCGTAGGTTCCTCCTCCTACGAGCAGTACTTC
few,TRBV7-3,TRBD2,TRBJ2-5,CASSLGTSGVQETQYF,TGTGCCAGCAGCCTAGGGACTAGCGGGGTCCAAGAGACCCAGTACTTC
-,TRBV20-1,TRBD1,TRBJ2-5,CSASTLDRGGETQYF,TGCAGTGCTAGCACACTGGACAGGGGAGGGGAGACCCAGTACTTC
-,TRBV6-1,TRBD1,TRBJ2-2,CASSEDRMGNTGELFF,TGTGCCAGCAGCGAGGACAGGATGGGTAACACCGGGGAGCTGTTTTTT
-,TRBV9,-,TRBJ2-5,CASSVEPGQDPRAQYF,TGTGCCAGCAGCGTAGAGCCCGGGCAGGACCCTCGGGCCCAGTACTTC
-,TRBV12-3/TRBV12-4,-,TRBJ1-1,CASLARGGLNTEAFF,TGTGCCAGCCTAGCCCGAGGGGGATTGAACACTGAAGCTTTCTTT
many,TRBV27,-,TRBJ2-7,CASSLVRQGLDEQYF,TGTGCCAGCAGTTTAGTCCGGCAGGGGTTAGACGAGCAGTACTTC
-,TRBV4-1,TRBD1,TRBJ2-5,CASSLNDRGIQETQYF,TGCGCCAGCAGCCTTAACGACAGGGGGATACAAGAGACCCAGTACTTC
few,TRBV3-1,-,TRBJ2-1,CASSHLVLSDEQFF,TGTGCCAGCAGCCACTTGGTCCTTAGCGATGAGCAGTTCTTC
many,TRBV5-1,TRBD2,TRBJ2-2,CASSPSGGAGELFF,TGCGCCAGCAGCCCTAGCGGGGGTGCCGGGGAGCTGTTTTTT
few,TRBV12-3/TRBV12-4,-,TRBJ2-3,CASSPRLSRPRGLDTQYF,TGTGCCAGCAGCCCCCGGCTTAGTCGGCCGCGAGGGTTGGATACGCAGTATTTT
-,TRBV5-1,-,TRBJ2-5,CASSLIQETQYF,TGCGCCAGCAGCTTGATCCAAGAGACCCAGTACTTC
-,TRBV27,-,TRBJ1-2,CASGRHRNYGYTF,TGTGCCAGCGGACGACATAGAAACTATGGCTACACCTTC
few,TRBV12-3/TRBV12-4,-,TRBJ2-1,CASRGLSSYNEQFF,TGTGCCAGCAGGGGACTCAGCTCCTACAATGAGCAGTTCTTC
many,TRBV29-1,TRBD1,TRBJ2-1,CSVDGTARSYNEQFF,TGCAGCGTCGACGGGACAGCCAGATCCTACAATGAGCAGTTCTTC
-,TRBV3-1,-,TRBJ1-4,CASSQEFATNEKLFF,TGTGCCAGCAGCCAAGAGTTCGCAACTAATGAAAAACTGTTTTTT
few,TRBV28,TRBD1,TRBJ2-7,CASNFRTGGEQYF,TGTGCCAGCAACTTCAGGACAGGTGGGGAGCAGTACTTC
-,TRBV4-1,-,TRBJ1-2,CASSREGVGYGYTF,TGCGCCAGCAGCCGAGAGGGGGTTGGGTATGGCTACACCTTC
-,TRBV3-1,-,TRBJ2-3,CASSQGWADTQYF,TGTGCCAGCAGCCAAGGTTGGGCAGATACGCAGTATTTT
many,TRBV15,-,TRBJ2-1,CATSRDFRATRGDEQFF,TGTGCCACCAGCAGAGATTTTAGGGCCACTCGAGGCGATGAGCAGTTCTTC
-,TRBV20-1,TRBD2,TRBJ2-1,CSARDVTSGDNEQFF,TGCAGTGCTAGAGATGTCACTAGCGGGGACAATGAGCAGTTCTTC
-,TRBV5-1,-,TRBJ2-3,CASSLPQGSTDTQYF,TGCGCCAGCAGCTTGCCCCAGGGGTCCACAGATACGCAGTATTTT
-,TRBV13,-,TRBJ2-7,CASNTRFGQGGYEQYF,TGTGCCAGCAACACACGTTTCGGCCAGGGGGGCTACGAGCAGTACTTC
few,TRBV7-9,-,TRBJ2-7,CASSPRTSNSYEQYF,TGTGCCAGCAGCCCGCGGACATCCAACTCCTACGAGCAGTACTTC
-,TRBV11-1,TRBD2,TRBJ2-1,CASSPIAGGFYNEQFF,TGTGCCAGCAGCCCAATAGCGGGAGGCTTCTACAATGAGCAGTTCTTC
many,TRBV6-5,-,TRBJ1-2,CASSYTASYGYTF,TGTGCCAGCAGTTACACGGCATCCTATGGCTACACCTTC
-,TRBV5-1,-,TRBJ1-5,CASSPNPGAPRPQHF,TGCGCCAGCAGCCCTAACCCAGGGGCCCCGAGGCCCCAGCATTTT
few,TRBV7-8,-,TRBJ2-1,CASSSPPGEQFF,TGTGCCAGCAGCTCCCCTCCCGGTGAGCAGTTCTTC
-,TRBV29-1,-,TRBJ2-2,CSVYSAANTGELFF,TGCAGCGTTTATTCCGCGGCGAACACCGGGGAGCTGTTTTTT
few,TRBV12-3/TRBV12-4,-,TRBJ2-7,CASASGSLYEQYF,TGTGCCAGCGCCTCAGGGTCCCTCTACGAGCAGTACTTC
-,TRBV9,-,TRBJ1-6,CASSVAGISWRSSPLHF,TGTGCCAGCAGCGTAGCGGGGATATCTTGGAGGAGTTCACCCCTCCACTTT
-,TRBV28,-,TRBJ2-7,CASSFPGDNYEQYF,TGTGCCAGCAGTTTCCCAGGGGACAACTACGAGCAGTACTTC
many,TRBV9,TRBD2,TRBJ2-7,CASSVGTSGVYEQYF,TGTGCCAGCAGCGTCGGGACTAGCGGAGTCTACGAGCAGTACTTC
-,TRBV27,-,TRBJ1-2,CASSHTVFWRGYTF,TGTGCCAGCAGCCACACCGTGTTCTGGAGAGGCTACACCTTC
few,TRBV4-1,-,TRBJ2-7,CASSQVGTGSSYEQYF,TGCGCCAGCAGCCAAGTTGGTACAGGAAGCTCCTACGAGCAGTACTTC
few,TRBV27,-,TRBJ1-5,CASSSRMEGGNQPQHF,TGTGCCAGCAGTAGTCGTATGGAAGGGGGCAATCAGCCCCAGCATTTT
many,TRBV12-3/TRBV12-4,-,TRBJ2-1,CASSLAGWGNEQFF,TGTGCCAGCAGTTTAGCGGGGTGGGGGAATGAGCAGTTCTTC
-,TRBV7-9,-,TRBJ2-3,CASCLLPTDTQYF,TGTGCCAGCTGTCTACTTCCCACAGATACGCAGTATTTT
many,TRBV7-6,-,TRBJ2-1,CASSRESDNNEQFF,TGTGCCAGCAGCCGAGAATCGGACAACAATGAGCAGTTCTTC
-,TRBV2,TRBD2,TRBJ2-1,CASQRGAMDEQFF,TGTGCCAGCCAGCGGGGAGCCATGGATGAGCAGTTCTTC
-,TRBV6-1,TRBD1,TRBJ1-4,CASDETGGKNEKLFF,TGTGCCAGCGATGAGACAGGGGGCAAGAATGAAAAACTGTTTTTT
few,TRBV2,-,TRBJ2-3,CASSDSPTDTQYF,TGTGCCAGCAGTGATAGCCCCACAGATACGCAGTATTTT